This T cell receptor (beta chain) was observed in a study of CD8 T cells in Susac syndrome. General study findings and limits: As acknowledged by the study, its TCR sequencing and HLA analysis included a relatively small number of individuals.

Random hexamers were used to reverse transcribe 0.5 to 1 ug of RNA. An immunoSEQ multiplex PCR amplified TCR beta CDR3 over 54 Vbeta and 13 Jbeta. One entry per CDR3 protein results from TCRdb running MiXCR on the immunoSEQ multiplex PCR reads. The sample records roughly 130,000 distinct CDR3 sequences, 90% to 95% being singletons. CD8+ and CD4+ T cells were negatively isolated; TEMRA cells were FACS-enriched. Comments on this clonotype: Its antigen is undetermined.

Germline CDR1 reads SGHRS; CDR2 reads YFSETQ. CDR3 size: 16 residues. With V trimmed by 0 bases and J by 4 bases, 6 bases remained unmatched. Sequencing was done on a sample of CD4+ T cells from PBMCs. The rearrangement joins TRBV5-1 to TRBJ2-3; TRBD2 agrees at 9 bases. The TCR was taken from a human donor in good health. The CDR3: CASSLVASGMADTQYF. The CDR3 DNA is TGCGCCAGCAGCTTGGTTGCTAGCGGGATGGCAGATACGCAGTATTTT.